The 9 T cell receptor beta chains below all came from one sample that was sequenced in a study of blood T cell repertoires in COVID-19. This table comes from immunoSEQ multiplex PCR, and its TCRdb copy is limited to in-frame clones, with some not included. The table shows 150,000 to 200,000 clones, with approximately 90% occurring only once. Sequenced input: peripheral blood. All receptors derive from a man between 65 and 79 years old with active or convalescent COVID-19.

This clone was seen ten or more times. The chain is built from TRBV11-2 and TRBJ1-5; D is perhaps TRBD1 (5 bases). This CDR3 is built from 15 residues. The germline V gene has CDR1 SGHAT and CDR2 FQNNGV. V lost 2 bases and J lost 0, with 8 bases in between. The CDR3: CASSLMGGSNQPQHF. The CDR3 DNA is TGTGCCAGCAGCTTAATGGGGGGTAGCAATCAGCCCCAGCATTTT. Full variable domain (remainder filled in from reference TRBV11-2 and TRBJ1-5): EAGVAQSPRYKIIEKRQSVAFWCNPISGHATLYWYQQILGQGPKLLIQFQNNGVVDDSQLPKDRFSAERLKGVDSTLKIQPAKLEDSAVYLCASSLMGGSNQPQHFGDGTRLSIL.

This chain joins TRBV19 and TRBJ2-2, with 12 bases lining up with TRBD2. The CDR3 loop spans 17 amino acids. CDR1 is LNHDA, CDR2 SQIVND, per germline (reference sequence). V gave up 3 bases and J gave up 7 bases; unmatched junction bases: 9. CDR3 DNA: TGTGCCAGTAGTATTCTAGCGGGAGGGCCCGTACACGGGGAGCTGTTTTTT. It codes for CASSILAGGPVHGELFF.

The chain joins TRBV5-6 to TRBJ2-7, with a tentative D call TRBD1 (6 bases). Germline loops: CDR1 SGHDT, CDR2 YYEEEE. V lost 0 bases and J lost 6, with 16 bases in between. The CDR3 extends over 15 amino acids. The CDR3 sequence: CASSLVGVRGGEQYF. As DNA, the CDR3 is TGTGCCAGCAGCTTGGTAGGGGTCAGGGGCGGCGAGCAGTACTTC.

In DNA form, the CDR3 reads TGCGCCAGCAGCTTGTCTGAGCGCGGGGGGCACACAGATACGCAGTATTTT. It translates to CASSLSERGGHTDTQYF. The genes are TRBV5-1 and TRBJ2-3, with 8 bases that match TRBD2. After removal of 1 base from V and 2 bases from J, the junction contained 9 bases not matched to a gene. The CDR3 extends over 17 amino acids. Per germline, CDR1 SGHRS and CDR2 YFSETQ.

This clone was seen more than once but under ten times. The V gene is TRBV10-3, the J gene TRBJ2-5; the D gene is possibly TRBD2 (7 bases). There are 14 residues in the CDR3. The germline V gene has CDR1 ENHRY and CDR2 SYGVKD. With 5 bases removed from V and 5 bases from J, the gap between germline ends came to 15 bases. The CDR3 protein is CAISTTRGGETQYF. CDR3 coding DNA: TGTGCCATCAGTACGACGAGGGGGGGGGAGACCCAGTACTTC.

V gene TRBV18 combines with J gene TRBJ2-2, with D maybe TRBD1 (6 bases). The CDR3 is made up of 16 amino acids. Trimming pared 3 bases from V and 0 bases from J, leaving 11 bases between. Germline CDR1 KGHSH, CDR2 LQKENI. CDR3 protein: CASSPYRVSNTGELFF. CDR3 bases: TGTGCCAGCTCACCGTACAGGGTATCGAACACCGGGGAGCTGTTTTTT.

V and J are TRBV7-2 and TRBJ2-7; TRBD2 agrees at 7 bases. The V gene's germline CDR1 is SGHTA and CDR2 FQGNSA. CDR3 length: 16 residues. V shed 2 bases and J 7 bases; nucleotides not matched to a gene: 14. CDR3 DNA: TGTGCCAGCAGCTTAACAAGGACTAGGCAGCCGGGGGAGCAGTACTTC. Translating it yields CASSLTRTRQPGEQYF.

V is TRBV19 and J is TRBJ1-1; D not resolved. Trimming took 10 bases from V and 5 from J, leaving 14 bases between them. Per the germline V gene, CDR1 is LNHDA and CDR2 is SQIVND (reference sequence). The length of the CDR3 is 12 residues. This CDR3 reads CATAGLWTEAFF. In nucleotides, the CDR3 is TGTGCCACAGCGGGGTTGTGGACTGAAGCTTTCTTT.

The DNA of the CDR3 is TGCGCCAGCAGCCAATTGGGACAGGGCATCGGTGAGCAGTTCTTC. It encodes CASSQLGQGIGEQFF. The chain combines TRBV4-3 with TRBJ2-1, with TRBD1 identical over 9 bases. Germline CDR1 and CDR2: LGHNA and YSLEER. The J segment lost 9 bases and the V segment lost 2 bases, leaving 8 bases of the junction unmatched. CDR3 length equals 15 residues.